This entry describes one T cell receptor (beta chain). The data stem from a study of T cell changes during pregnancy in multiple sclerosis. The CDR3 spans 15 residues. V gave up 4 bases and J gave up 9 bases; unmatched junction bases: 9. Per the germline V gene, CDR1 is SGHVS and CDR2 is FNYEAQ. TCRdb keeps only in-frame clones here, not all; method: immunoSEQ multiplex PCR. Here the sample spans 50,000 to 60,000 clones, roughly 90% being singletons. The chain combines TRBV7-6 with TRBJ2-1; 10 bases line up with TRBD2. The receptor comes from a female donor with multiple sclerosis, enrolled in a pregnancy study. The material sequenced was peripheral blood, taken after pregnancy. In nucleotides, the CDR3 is TGTGCCAGCAGCTCCCGTTATCTAGCGGGGGCTGAGCAGTTCTTC. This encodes CASSSRYLAGAEQFF.